Listed here are 21 T cell receptor beta chains from one sample, sequenced in a study of T cells expressing NK-cell markers. TCRdb re-called the 5' RACE reads and shows each CDR3 protein once, DNA omitted. The specimen's table records around 140,000 distinct CDR3 sequences. The specimen was blood T cells: a sorted CD56 or NKG2C T cell subset, CD4+ or CD8+ T cells, or bulk PBMC T cells (not recorded which). The receptor source for this set is a man between 18 and 29 years old in good health.

The rearrangement joins TRBV6-1 to TRBJ2-2; there is no DNA to check the TCRdb D call of TRBD1. In germline, CDR1 is MNHNS, CDR2 SASEGT. The CDR3 extends over 14 amino acids. The CDR3: CAARFRVNTGELFF.

This chain links TRBV29-1 with TRBJ2-5; as DNA is missing, the TRBD1 call by TCRdb cannot be tested. The CDR3 is 15 amino acids. Germline V gene data show CDR1 as SQVTM and CDR2 as ANQGSEA. The CDR3 here is CSVEEGRGVSETQYF.

J is TRBJ1-1 and V is TRBV10-3. This CDR3 region has 13 residues. Germline values: CDR1 ENHRY, CDR2 SYGVKD. Here the CDR3 reads CAISEGWDTEAFF.

CDR3 region: CSVFAGSGGELFF. This chain links TRBV29-1 with TRBJ2-2; TCRdb's D call of TRBD1 is untestable without DNA. The V gene's germline CDR1 is SQVTM and CDR2 ANQGSEA. The CDR3 spans 13 residues.

The chain employs TRBV3-1 and TRBJ2-3; TCRdb calls TRBD2, which cannot be checked without DNA. Germline V lookup: CDR1 LGHDT, CDR2 YNNKEL (reference sequence). This CDR3 region has 18 residues. The CDR3 protein is CASSQDGPSGRVTDTQYF.

The chain combines TRBV12-3 or TRBV12-4 with TRBJ1-6; TCRdb's D gene call, TRBD1, goes unchecked for lack of DNA. The CDR3 sequence is 14 residues long. CDR3 loop: CASSTGDSNSPLHF.

The chain joins TRBV12-3 or TRBV12-4 to TRBJ1-5; checking the TCRdb D call of TRBD1 is not possible without DNA. This CDR3 has 17 amino acids. The CDR3 spells CARASGTDNYSNQPQHF.

The chain couples TRBV5-8 to TRBJ1-1. The CDR3 has 14 amino acids. Germline lookup yields CDR1 SGHTS and CDR2 YDEGEE. The CDR3 here is CASSLALGGTEAFF. The full variable domain, its missing parts supplied by reference TRBV5-8 and TRBJ1-1, is EAGVTQSPTHLIKTRGQQATLRCSPISGHTSVYWYQQALGLGLQFLLWYDEGEERNRGNFPPRFSGRQFPNYSSELNVNALELEDSALYLCASSLALGGTEAFFGQGTRLTVV.

The chain has TRBV11-2 and TRBJ2-5. This CDR3 has 15 residues. The germline CDR1 and CDR2 sequences are SGHAT and FQNNGV. CDR3 residues: CASSLISESQETQYF.

The rearrangement links TRBV19 to TRBJ2-3; TCRdb picks TRBD1, but there is no DNA to check that call. The CDR3 length is 14 residues. From germline, CDR1 is LNHDA and CDR2 SQIVND (reference sequence). CDR3 residues: CASSIDRETDTQYF.

The rearrangement uses TRBV2 and TRBJ2-1; the D call of TRBD1 rests on TCRdb alone, since no DNA is present to check it. Germline CDR1 and CDR2: SNHLY and FYNNEI. This CDR3 has 14 amino acids. The CDR3 sequence: CASSVGTGRDEQFF.

CDR3 sequence reads: CASSQDLFADTQYF. J is TRBJ2-3 and V is TRBV4-2. The CDR3 extends over 14 amino acids. Germline loops: CDR1 LGHNA, CDR2 YNFKEQ.

The rearrangement uses TRBV7-9 and TRBJ2-7; TCRdb designates TRBD2, a call that cannot be tested without DNA. CDR1 and CDR2 from the germline V gene are SEHNR and FQNEAQ (reference sequence). This CDR3 is 14 amino acids long. The CDR3: CASNSVAAENEQYF.

V is TRBV30 and J is TRBJ2-7; TCRdb's D call, TRBD1, is unchecked because there is no DNA. Germline CDR1 is GTSNPN and CDR2 is SVGIG (reference sequence). The CDR3 is 14 amino acids. CDR3 protein: CARDQTGTSYEQYF.

This chain uses TRBV7-6 with TRBJ2-1. CDR3 length: 16 amino acids. Germline CDR1 reads SGHVS; CDR2 reads FNYEAQ. CDR3 sequence: CASSKGTGGPYNEQFF.

The J gene is TRBJ2-1, the V gene TRBV30. The CDR3 runs to 13 residues. Germline values: CDR1 GTSNPN, CDR2 SVGIG (reference sequence). CDR3 loop: CAWSFGPDNEQFF. The complete variable domain, with remaining parts taken from reference TRBV30 and TRBJ2-1, reads SQTIHQWPATLVQPVGSPLSLECTVEGTSNPNLYWYRQAAGRGLQLLFYSVGIGQISSEVPQNLSASRPQDRQFILSSKKLLLSDSGFYLCAWSFGPDNEQFFGPGTRLTVL.

The chain joins TRBV27 to TRBJ2-7; there is no DNA to check the TCRdb D call of TRBD2. CDR1 is MNHEY, CDR2 SMNVEV, per germline (reference sequence). The CDR3 runs 15 residues. This CDR3 reads CASSLEGFHSYEQYF.

The J gene is TRBJ1-1, the V gene TRBV7-9; TCRdb's D call of TRBD1 is untestable without DNA. CDR1 is SEHNR and CDR2 is FQNEAQ in the germline V gene (reference sequence). The CDR3 has 15 residues. CDR3 sequence: CASSLDPGMNTEAFF.

The rearrangement links TRBV5-6 to TRBJ1-6. CDR1 and CDR2 from the germline V gene are SGHDT and YYEEEE. This CDR3 contains 13 residues. CDR3 region: CASRQTYNSPLHF. The whole variable domain, filled in from reference TRBV5-6 and TRBJ1-6, reads DAGVTQSPTHLIKTRGQQVTLRCSPKSGHDTVSWYQQALGQGPQFIFQYYEEEERQRGNFPDRFSGHQFPNYSSELNVNALLLGDSALYLCASRQTYNSPLHFGNGTRLTVT.

This rearrangement joins TRBV30 to TRBJ2-1. Germline values: CDR1 GTSNPN, CDR2 SVGIG (reference sequence). CDR3 length equals 13 residues. CDR3 region: CAWSVASYNEQFF.

The V and J genes are TRBV5-8 and TRBJ2-7; TCRdb returns TRBD1, unconfirmable since there is no DNA. The CDR3 loop spans 13 amino acids. In germline, CDR1 is SGHTS, CDR2 YDEGEE. This CDR3 is CASRSGQAWHLYF.